What follows is one T cell receptor (beta chain) and its context. Its antigen is unknown. Investigators reverse transcribed all isolated RNA, so they sequenced expressed TCRB transcripts. Profiled with immunoSEQ multiplex PCR; TCRdb holds only in-frame clones, not every one. The sample yields about 640,000 clones, 9.5% to 15% seen once. This sample was included in a study of beta chain features in type 1 diabetes. Study in general: On cell yields, gender and age, patients and healthy donors were similar. Broader study findings: TCRB CDR3 length was moderately but significantly reduced in all four CD4+ subsets of Type 1 diabetes patients. cDNA-based sequencing might over-represent cells highly expressing TCR.

Material for sequencing was naive CD4+ T cells from blood. This TCR was recovered from a young man with type 1 diabetes.

In DNA form, the CDR3 reads TGTGCCAGCAGCCCCGGGACAGGGGATCGGGAGACCCAGTACTTC. Translation: CASSPGTGDRETQYF. V usage is TRBV5-4 and J usage is TRBJ2-5; 10 nucleotides agree with TRBD1. The V segment lost 4 bases and the J segment 5 bases; nucleotides outside the gene matches: 8. The germline V gene has CDR1 SGHNT and CDR2 YYREEE (reference sequence). The CDR3 is 15 residues long. The whole variable domain, filled in from reference TRBV5-4 and TRBJ2-5, reads ETGVTQSPTHLIKTRGQQVTLRCSSQSGHNTVSWYQQALGQGPQFIFQYYREEENGRGNFPPRFSGLQFPNYSSELNVNALELDDSALYLCASSPGTGDRETQYFGPGTRLLVL.